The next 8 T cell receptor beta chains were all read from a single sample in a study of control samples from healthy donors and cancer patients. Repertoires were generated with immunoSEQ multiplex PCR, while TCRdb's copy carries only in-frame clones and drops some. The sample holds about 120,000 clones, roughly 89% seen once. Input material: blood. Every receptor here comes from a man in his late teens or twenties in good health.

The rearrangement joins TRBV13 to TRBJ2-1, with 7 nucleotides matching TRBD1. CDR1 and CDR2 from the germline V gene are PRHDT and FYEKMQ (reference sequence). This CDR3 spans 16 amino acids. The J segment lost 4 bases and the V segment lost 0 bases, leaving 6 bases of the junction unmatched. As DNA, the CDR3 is TGTGCCAGCAGCTTAGGCCGGACAGGCGGTTACAATGAGCAGTTCTTC. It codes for CASSLGRTGGYNEQFF.

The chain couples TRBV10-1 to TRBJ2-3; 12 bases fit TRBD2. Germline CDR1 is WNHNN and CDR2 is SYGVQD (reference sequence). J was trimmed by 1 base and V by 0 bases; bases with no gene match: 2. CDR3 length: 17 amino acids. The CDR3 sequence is CASSESRTSGGTDTQYF. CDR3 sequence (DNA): TGCGCCAGCAGTGAGTCGAGGACTAGCGGGGGCACAGATACGCAGTATTTT.

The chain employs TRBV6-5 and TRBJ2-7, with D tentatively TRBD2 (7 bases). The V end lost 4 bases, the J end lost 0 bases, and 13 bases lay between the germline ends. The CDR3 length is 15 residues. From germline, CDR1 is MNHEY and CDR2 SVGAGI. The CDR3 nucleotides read TGTGCCAGCAGTTCCGGGGGGCCATCCTCCTACGAGCAGTACTTC. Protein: CASSSGGPSSYEQYF.

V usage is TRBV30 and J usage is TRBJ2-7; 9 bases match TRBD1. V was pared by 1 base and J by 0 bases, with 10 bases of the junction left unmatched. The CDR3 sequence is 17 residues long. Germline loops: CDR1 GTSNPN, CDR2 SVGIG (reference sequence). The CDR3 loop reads CAWSAMTPGQGSYEQYF. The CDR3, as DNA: TGTGCCTGGAGTGCGATGACCCCGGGACAGGGCTCCTACGAGCAGTACTTC.

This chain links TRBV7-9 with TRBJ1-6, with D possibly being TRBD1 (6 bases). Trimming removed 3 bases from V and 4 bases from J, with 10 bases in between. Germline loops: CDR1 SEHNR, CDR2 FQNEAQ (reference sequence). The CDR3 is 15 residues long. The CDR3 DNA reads TGTGCCAGCAGCTTTCATGGGACATATAATTCACCCCTCCACTTT. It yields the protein CASSFHGTYNSPLHF.

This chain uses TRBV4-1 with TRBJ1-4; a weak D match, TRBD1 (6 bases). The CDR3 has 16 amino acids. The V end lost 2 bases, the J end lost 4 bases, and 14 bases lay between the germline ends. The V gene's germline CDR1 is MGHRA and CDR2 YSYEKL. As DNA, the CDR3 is TGCGCCAGCAGCCAACCGTCACAGGGTGTTAATGAAAAACTGTTTTTT. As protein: CASSQPSQGVNEKLFF.

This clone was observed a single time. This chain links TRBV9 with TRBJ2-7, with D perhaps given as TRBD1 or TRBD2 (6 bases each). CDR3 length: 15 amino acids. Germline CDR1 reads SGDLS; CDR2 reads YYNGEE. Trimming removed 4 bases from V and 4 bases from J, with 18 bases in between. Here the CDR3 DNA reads TGTGCCAGCAGCCCAACGGGGGCCGGATGGTACGAGCAGTACTTC. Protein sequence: CASSPTGAGWYEQYF. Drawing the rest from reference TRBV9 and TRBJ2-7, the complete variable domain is DSGVTQTPKHLITATGQRVTLRCSPRSGDLSVYWYQQSLDQGLQFLIQYYNGEERAKGNILERFSAQQFPDLHSELNLSSLELGDSALYFCASSPTGAGWYEQYFGPGTRLTVT.

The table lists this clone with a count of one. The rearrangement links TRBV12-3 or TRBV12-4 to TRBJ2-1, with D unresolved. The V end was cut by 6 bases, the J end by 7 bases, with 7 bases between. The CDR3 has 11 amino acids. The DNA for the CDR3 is TGTGCCAGCAGCCAGTATAATGAGCAGTTCTTC. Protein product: CASSQYNEQFF.